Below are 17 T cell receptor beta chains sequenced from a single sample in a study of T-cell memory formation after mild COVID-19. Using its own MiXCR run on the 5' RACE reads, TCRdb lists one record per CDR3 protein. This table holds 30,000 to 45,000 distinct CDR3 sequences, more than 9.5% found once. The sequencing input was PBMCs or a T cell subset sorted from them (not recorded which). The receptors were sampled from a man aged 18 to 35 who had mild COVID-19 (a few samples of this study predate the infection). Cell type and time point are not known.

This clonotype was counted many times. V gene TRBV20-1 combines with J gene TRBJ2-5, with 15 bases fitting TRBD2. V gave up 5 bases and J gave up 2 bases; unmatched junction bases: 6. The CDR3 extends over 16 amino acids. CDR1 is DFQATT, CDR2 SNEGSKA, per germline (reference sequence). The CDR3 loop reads CSAAGLAGGAQETQYF. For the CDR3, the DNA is TGCAGTGCTGCGGGACTAGCGGGGGGAGCTCAAGAGACCCAGTACTTC.

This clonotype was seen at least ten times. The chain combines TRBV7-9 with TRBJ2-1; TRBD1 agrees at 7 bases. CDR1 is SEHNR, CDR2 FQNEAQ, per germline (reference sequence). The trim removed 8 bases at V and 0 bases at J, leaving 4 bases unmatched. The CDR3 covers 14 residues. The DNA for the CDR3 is TGTGCCAGCGGATCAGGGGGCTCCTACAATGAGCAGTTCTTC. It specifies CASGSGGSYNEQFF.

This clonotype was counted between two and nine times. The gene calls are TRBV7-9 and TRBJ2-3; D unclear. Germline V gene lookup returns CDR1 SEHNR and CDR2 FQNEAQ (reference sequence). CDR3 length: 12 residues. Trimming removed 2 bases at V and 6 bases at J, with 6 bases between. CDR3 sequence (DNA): TGTGCCAGCAGCTTATGGGCCGATACGCAGTATTTT. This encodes CASSLWADTQYF. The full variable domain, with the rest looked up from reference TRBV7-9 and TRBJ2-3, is DTGVSQNPRHKITKRGQNVTFRCDPISEHNRLYWYRQTLGQGPEFLTYFQNEAQLEKSRLLSDRFSAERPKGSFSTLEIQRTEQGDSAMYLCASSLWADTQYFGPGTRLTVL.

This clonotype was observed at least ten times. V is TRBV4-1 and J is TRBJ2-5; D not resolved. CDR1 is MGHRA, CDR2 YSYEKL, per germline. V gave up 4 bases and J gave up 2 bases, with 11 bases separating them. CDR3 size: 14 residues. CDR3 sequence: CASSPSGQQETQYF. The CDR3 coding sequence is TGCGCCAGCAGCCCAAGTGGGCAGCAAGAGACCCAGTACTTC.

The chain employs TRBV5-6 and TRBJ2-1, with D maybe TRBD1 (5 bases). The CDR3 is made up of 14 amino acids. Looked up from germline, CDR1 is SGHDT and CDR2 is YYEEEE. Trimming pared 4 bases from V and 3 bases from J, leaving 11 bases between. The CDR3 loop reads CASSIDSFYNEQFF. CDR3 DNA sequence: TGTGCCAGCAGCATCGACAGTTTCTACAATGAGCAGTTCTTC.

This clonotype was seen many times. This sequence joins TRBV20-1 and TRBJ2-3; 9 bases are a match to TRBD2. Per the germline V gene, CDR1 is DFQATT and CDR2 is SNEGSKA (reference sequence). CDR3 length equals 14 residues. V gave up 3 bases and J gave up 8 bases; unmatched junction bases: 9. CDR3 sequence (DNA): TGCAGTGCTAGGCTCAGCGGGGGGCGGGGTACGCAGTATTTT. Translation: CSARLSGGRGTQYF.

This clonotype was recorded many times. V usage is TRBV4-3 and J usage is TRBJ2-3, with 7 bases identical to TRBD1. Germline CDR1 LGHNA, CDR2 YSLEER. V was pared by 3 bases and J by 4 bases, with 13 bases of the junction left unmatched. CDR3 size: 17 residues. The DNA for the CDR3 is TGCGCCAGCAGCCAGTCCCCAGGGGGTGGTTTAGCAGATACGCAGTATTTT. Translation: CASSQSPGGGLADTQYF.

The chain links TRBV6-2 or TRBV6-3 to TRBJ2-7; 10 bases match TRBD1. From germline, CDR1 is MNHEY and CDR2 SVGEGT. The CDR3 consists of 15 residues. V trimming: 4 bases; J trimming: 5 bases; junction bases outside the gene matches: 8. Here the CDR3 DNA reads TGTGCCAGCAGTTCCGACAGGGGGCGAGTGCACGAGCAGTACTTC. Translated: CASSSDRGRVHEQYF.

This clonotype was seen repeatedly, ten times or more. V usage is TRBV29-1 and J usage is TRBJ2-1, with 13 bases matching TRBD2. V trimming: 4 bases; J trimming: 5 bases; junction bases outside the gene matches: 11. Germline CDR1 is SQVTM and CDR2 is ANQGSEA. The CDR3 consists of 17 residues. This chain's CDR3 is CSVGGLAGFALHNEQFF. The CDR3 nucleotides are TGCAGCGTTGGGGGACTAGCGGGGTTCGCCCTCCACAATGAGCAGTTCTTC.

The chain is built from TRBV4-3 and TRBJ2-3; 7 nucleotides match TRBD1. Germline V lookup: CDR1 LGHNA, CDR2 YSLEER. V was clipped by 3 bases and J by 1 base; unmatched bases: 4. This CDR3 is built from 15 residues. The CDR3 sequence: CASSHYGQGTDTQYF. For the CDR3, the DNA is TGCGCCAGCAGCCATTATGGACAGGGCACAGATACGCAGTATTTT.

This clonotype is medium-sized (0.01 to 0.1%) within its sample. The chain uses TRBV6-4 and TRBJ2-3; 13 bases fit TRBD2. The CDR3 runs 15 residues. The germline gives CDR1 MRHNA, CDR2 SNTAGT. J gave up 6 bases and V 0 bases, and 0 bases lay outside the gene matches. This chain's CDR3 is CASSDSTSGGDTQYF. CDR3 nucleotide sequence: TGTGCCAGCAGTGACTCGACTAGCGGGGGGGATACGCAGTATTTT.

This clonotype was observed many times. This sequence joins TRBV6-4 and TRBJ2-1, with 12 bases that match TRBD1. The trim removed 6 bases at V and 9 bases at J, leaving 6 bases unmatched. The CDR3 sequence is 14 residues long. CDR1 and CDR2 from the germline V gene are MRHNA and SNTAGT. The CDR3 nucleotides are TGTGCCAGCAGAACCGGGACAGGGGGCGGTGAGCAGTTCTTC. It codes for CASRTGTGGGEQFF.

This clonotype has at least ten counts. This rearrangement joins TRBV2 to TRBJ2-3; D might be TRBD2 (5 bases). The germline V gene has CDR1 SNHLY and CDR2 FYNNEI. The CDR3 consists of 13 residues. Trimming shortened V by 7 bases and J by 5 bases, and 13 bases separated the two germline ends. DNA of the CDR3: TGTGCCAGCAACTCCCACGAGGGAGATACGCAGTATTTT. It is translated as CASNSHEGDTQYF. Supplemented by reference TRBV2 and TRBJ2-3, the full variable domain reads EPEVTQTPSHQVTQMGQEVILRCVPISNHLYFYWYRQILGQKVEFLVSFYNNEISEKSEIFDDQFSVERPDGSNFTLKIRSTKLEDSAMYFCASNSHEGDTQYFGPGTRLTVL.

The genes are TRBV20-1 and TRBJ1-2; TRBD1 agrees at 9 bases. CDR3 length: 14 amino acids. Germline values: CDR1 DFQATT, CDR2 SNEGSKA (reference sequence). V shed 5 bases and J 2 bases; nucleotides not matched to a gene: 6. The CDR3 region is CSAVHRGQNYGYTF. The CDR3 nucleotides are TGCAGTGCTGTACACAGGGGGCAAAACTATGGCTACACCTTC.

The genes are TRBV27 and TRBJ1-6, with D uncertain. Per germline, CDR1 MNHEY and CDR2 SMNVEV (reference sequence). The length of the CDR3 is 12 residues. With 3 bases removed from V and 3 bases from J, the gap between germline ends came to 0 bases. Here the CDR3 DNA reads TGTGCCAGCAGTTTCTATAATTCACCCCTCCACTTT. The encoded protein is CASSFYNSPLHF.

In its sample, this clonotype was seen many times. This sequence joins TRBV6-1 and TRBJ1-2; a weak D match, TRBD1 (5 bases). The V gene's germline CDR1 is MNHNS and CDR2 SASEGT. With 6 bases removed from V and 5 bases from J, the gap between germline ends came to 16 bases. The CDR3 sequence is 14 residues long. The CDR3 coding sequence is TGTGCCAGCAGCGCTGACAGCCCAGGATATGGCTACACCTTC. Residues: CASSADSPGYGYTF.

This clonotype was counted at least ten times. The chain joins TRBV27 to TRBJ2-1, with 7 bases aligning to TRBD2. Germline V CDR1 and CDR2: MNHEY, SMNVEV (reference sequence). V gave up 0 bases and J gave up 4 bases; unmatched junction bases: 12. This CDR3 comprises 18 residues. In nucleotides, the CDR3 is TGTGCCAGCAGTTTATCGGTGCCTAGCGGATATCTATACAATGAGCAGTTCTTC. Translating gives CASSLSVPSGYLYNEQFF.